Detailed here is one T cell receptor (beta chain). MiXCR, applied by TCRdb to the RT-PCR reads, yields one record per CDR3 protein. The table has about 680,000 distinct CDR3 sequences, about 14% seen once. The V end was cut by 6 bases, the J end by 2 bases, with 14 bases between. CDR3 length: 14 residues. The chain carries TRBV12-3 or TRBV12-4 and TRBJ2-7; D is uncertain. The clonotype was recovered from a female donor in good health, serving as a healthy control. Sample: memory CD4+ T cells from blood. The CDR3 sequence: CASSPLLSPYEQYF. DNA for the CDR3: TGTGCCAGCAGCCCCCTCCTTAGCCCCTACGAGCAGTACTTC.